The 13 T cell receptor beta chains below come from one sample, sequenced in a study of T cell repertoires in cytomegalovirus infection. TCRdb processed the reads anew with MiXCR; each CDR3 protein has one entry. The sample lists 250,000 or so distinct CDR3 sequences, 9.1% occurring once. The sample taken for sequencing was PBMCs. These receptors were collected from a human donor in good health (CMV status not recorded). Some clones in this sample may be carry-over from other donors' samples.

This clonotype was seen at least ten times. V usage is TRBV7-2 and J usage is TRBJ2-1; 13 positions agree with TRBD2. Germline assignment: CDR1 SGHTA and CDR2 FQGNSA. The CDR3 extends over 16 amino acids. The J segment lost 5 bases and the V segment lost 4 bases, leaving 5 bases of the junction unmatched. CDR3 region: CASSSWTSGSHNEQFF. DNA of the CDR3: TGTGCCAGCAGCTCATGGACTAGCGGGAGTCACAATGAGCAGTTCTTC. Looking up the rest from reference TRBV7-2 and TRBJ2-1 gives the full variable domain: GAGVSQSPSNKVTEKGKDVELRCDPISGHTALYWYRQSLGQGLEFLIYFQGNSAPDKSGLPSDRFSAERTGGSVSTLTIQRTQQEDSAVYLCASSSWTSGSHNEQFFGPGTRLTVL.

Here the CDR3 reads CASSQDRGTGLYGYTF. CDR3 bases: TGCGCCAGCAGCCAAGATCGCGGGACAGGCCTCTATGGCTACACCTTC. This chain joins TRBV4-3 and TRBJ1-2, with TRBD1 matching 8 bases. The germline gives CDR1 LGHNA, CDR2 YSLEER. V shed 0 bases, J shed 4 bases, and the junction held 7 bases outside the gene matches. CDR3 size: 16 residues.

In its sample, this clonotype was seen many times. This rearrangement joins TRBV18 to TRBJ1-6; D is perhaps TRBD1 (5 bases). This CDR3 has 14 amino acids. Germline V CDR1 and CDR2: KGHSH, LQKENI. The V end lost 4 bases, the J end lost 6 bases, and 10 bases lay between the germline ends. The CDR3 region has the DNA TGTGCCAGCTCACTCGACAGACTTAATTCACCCCTCCACTTT. It translates to CASSLDRLNSPLHF.

This clonotype was observed at least ten times. CDR3 bases: TGCGCCAGCAGCAGAGCAGGACCGGGACAGGGGAGGTCTGGGGCCAACGTCCTGACTTTC. It is translated as CASSRAGPGQGRSGANVLTF. The chain combines TRBV5-1 with TRBJ2-6; 10 bases match TRBD1. Germline V gene lookup returns CDR1 SGHRS and CDR2 YFSETQ. Trimming removed 4 bases from V and 1 base from J; junction bases left unmatched: 14. This CDR3 has 20 residues.

The sample holds many counts of this clonotype. This chain uses TRBV7-2 with TRBJ1-6; the D gene is possibly TRBD1 (6 bases). V gave up 5 bases and J gave up 0 bases, with 14 bases separating them. The CDR3 spans 17 residues. Germline CDR1 and CDR2: SGHTA and FQGNSA. CDR3 in DNA: TGTGCCAGCAGCAGAACCGGGACACGCTCCTATAATTCACCCCTCCACTTT. Translated, it gives CASSRTGTRSYNSPLHF.

This clonotype was counted at least ten times. The genes are TRBV2 and TRBJ1-1; D is possibly TRBD1 (5 bases). The ends were cut back, 4 bases at V and 1 base at J, with 13 bases in the middle. Germline assignment: CDR1 SNHLY and CDR2 FYNNEI. The CDR3 extends over 15 amino acids. The CDR3 nucleotides read TGTGCCAGCAGTGGAGGGGAGGTAGGGAACACTGAAGCTTTCTTT. Its translation: CASSGGEVGNTEAFF.

In its sample, this clonotype was seen a few times. The rearrangement links TRBV5-6 to TRBJ2-7; D perhaps matches TRBD1 (6 bases). Germline values: CDR1 SGHDT, CDR2 YYEEEE. Trimming left V 2 bases short and J 2 bases short, with 11 bases between. The CDR3 runs to 14 residues. This chain's CDR3 is CASSLPGQTYEQYF. CDR3 nucleotides: TGTGCCAGCAGCTTACCGGGACAAACCTACGAGCAGTACTTC.

This clonotype was counted ten times or more. The chain is built from TRBV5-1 and TRBJ1-1; 9 positions agree with TRBD1. V was clipped by 3 bases and J by 1 base; unmatched bases: 4. Germline V gives CDR1 SGHRS, CDR2 YFSETQ. This CDR3 has 15 residues. CDR3 amino acids: CASSYSTGGNTEAFF. For the CDR3, the DNA is TGCGCCAGCAGCTACTCGACAGGGGGGAACACTGAAGCTTTCTTT.

This clonotype appeared once. This may come from a read error, since a much larger clone is one base off. The chain employs TRBV12-3 or TRBV12-4 and TRBJ1-1; D unresolved. The CDR3 extends over 13 amino acids. In DNA, the CDR3 is TGTACCAGCAGCGTTACAGAAAACACTGAAGCTTTCTTT. It encodes CTSSVTENTEAFF.

This clonotype was recorded at least ten times. V gene TRBV7-2 combines with J gene TRBJ1-1; D call uncertain. CDR1 and CDR2 from the germline V gene are SGHTA and FQGNSA. Trimming removed 2 bases at V and 2 bases at J, with 12 bases between. The CDR3 extends over 15 amino acids. Written as DNA, the CDR3 is TGTGCCAGCAGCTTATTGCCCGGCGGAAACACTGAAGCTTTCTTT. This codes for CASSLLPGGNTEAFF. Based on the CDR3 plus reference TRBV7-2 and TRBJ1-1, the full variable domain is GAGVSQSPSNKVTEKGKDVELRCDPISGHTALYWYRQSLGQGLEFLIYFQGNSAPDKSGLPSDRFSAERTGGSVSTLTIQRTQQEDSAVYLCASSLLPGGNTEAFFGQGTRLTVV.

By share, this clonotype ranks as medium-sized. The V and J genes are TRBV10-1 and TRBJ2-7, with D uncertain. Deletions cut 2 bases from V and 3 bases from J, with 14 bases between. The CDR3 contains 15 residues. Germline lookup yields CDR1 WNHNN and CDR2 SYGVQD (reference sequence). The CDR3 is CASSEGRSSGYEQYF. The CDR3 region has the DNA TGCGCCAGCAGTGAGGGGCGAAGTTCGGGCTACGAGCAGTACTTC.

This chain joins TRBV11-1 and TRBJ1-5; D gene ambiguous. The CDR3 is 15 amino acids. Germline V lookup: CDR1 SGHAT, CDR2 FQDESV (reference sequence). V lost 1 base and J 1 base, leaving 8 bases between the germline ends. Here the CDR3 reads CASSLDGRSNQPQHF. The CDR3 nucleotides are TGTGCCAGCAGCTTAGATGGTAGGAGCAATCAGCCCCAGCATTTT.

This clonotype was detected ten times or more. This chain's CDR3 is CASSLRTDLFGDEQYF. The CDR3 nucleotides read TGTGCCAGCAGCTTGCGGACTGACTTATTCGGGGACGAGCAGTACTTC. This rearrangement joins TRBV5-6 to TRBJ2-7, with a possible D match to TRBD2 (5 bases). The V end was cut by 1 base, the J end by 5 bases, with 19 bases between. This CDR3 is 16 amino acids long. The germline gives CDR1 SGHDT, CDR2 YYEEEE. Combining the CDR3 with reference TRBV5-6 and TRBJ2-7 gives the whole variable domain DAGVTQSPTHLIKTRGQQVTLRCSPKSGHDTVSWYQQALGQGPQFIFQYYEEEERQRGNFPDRFSGHQFPNYSSELNVNALLLGDSALYLCASSLRTDLFGDEQYFGPGTRLTVT.